The 29 T cell receptor beta chains presented below share a single source sample, sequenced in a study of T cell responses to AZD1222 COVID-19 vaccine. TCRdb's copy holds only in-frame clones and misses some; the assay was immunoSEQ multiplex PCR. Of about 120,000 clones in the sample, about 91% are singletons; the top ten hold about 8.8%. Material: peripheral blood, obtained on day 0 of AZD1222 vaccination. These receptors originate from an adult in good health.

This CDR3 is CASSRTSGTSYEQYF. The CDR3 DNA reads as TGTGCCAGCAGCAGGACTAGCGGGACCTCCTACGAGCAGTACTTC. The J gene is TRBJ2-7, the V gene TRBV6-2 or TRBV6-3; TRBD2 agrees at 12 bases. The CDR3 covers 15 residues. The V gene's germline CDR1 is MNHEY and CDR2 SVGEGT. The V gene end was trimmed by 6 bases and the J gene end by 0 bases; junction bases not matched to a gene: 3.

This chain joins TRBV6-4 and TRBJ2-2; D not resolved. Trimming left V 2 bases short and J 0 bases short, with 4 bases between. The CDR3 has 14 residues. CDR1 MRHNA and CDR2 SNTAGT come from the germline V gene. The CDR3 sequence: CASSDRPNTGELFF. CDR3 sequence (DNA): TGTGCCAGCAGTGACAGGCCGAACACCGGGGAGCTGTTTTTT.

The V gene is TRBV6-5, the J gene TRBJ1-1; TRBD1 agrees at 10 bases. J lost 5 bases, V lost 5 bases, and 5 bases had no gene match. The CDR3 has 14 amino acids. Germline V gene data show CDR1 as MNHEY and CDR2 as SVGAGI. The CDR3 loop is CASSPGQGWTEAFF. CDR3 nucleotides: TGTGCCAGCAGTCCGGGACAGGGGTGGACTGAAGCTTTCTTT.

The V gene is TRBV7-3, the J gene TRBJ2-1; D possibly corresponds to TRBD2 (7 bases). The germline CDR1 and CDR2 sequences are SGHTA and FQGTGA. There are 18 residues in the CDR3. Trimming took 4 bases from V and 4 from J, leaving 23 bases between them. The CDR3 sequence: CASSSTGSSGEKYNEQFF. The DNA for the CDR3 is TGTGCCAGCAGCTCGACAGGCTCTAGCGGAGAAAAGTACAATGAGCAGTTCTTC.

The J gene is TRBJ1-4, the V gene TRBV27; D perhaps matches TRBD1 (6 bases). The V and J ends lost 5 bases and 0 bases respectively, with 13 bases between them. The CDR3 contains 16 residues. Germline V gives CDR1 MNHEY, CDR2 SMNVEV (reference sequence). CDR3 in amino acids: CASSPGAVATNEKLFF. The CDR3 coding sequence is TGTGCCAGCAGTCCAGGGGCAGTGGCAACTAATGAAAAACTGTTTTTT. The complete variable domain, with remaining parts taken from reference TRBV27 and TRBJ1-4, reads EAQVTQNPRYLITVTGKKLTVTCSQNMNHEYMSWYRQDPGLGLRQIYYSMNVEVTDKGDVPEGYKVSRKEKRNFPLILESPSPNQTSLYFCASSPGAVATNEKLFFGSGTQLSVL.

This clone was seen a single time. V and J are TRBV9 and TRBJ1-1, with unresolved D. Germline V gene lookup returns CDR1 SGDLS and CDR2 YYNGEE. V was cut by 3 bases and J by 5 bases, with 17 bases left in between. The CDR3 is 15 residues long. The CDR3 protein is CASSAFISPLTEAFF. The CDR3 bases are TGTGCCAGCAGCGCCTTCATTAGCCCTTTGACTGAAGCTTTCTTT.

This clone came up once. V is TRBV19 and J is TRBJ1-1, with 7 nucleotides matching TRBD1. After removal of 3 bases from V and 4 bases from J, the junction contained 5 bases not matched to a gene. In germline, CDR1 is LNHDA, CDR2 SQIVND (reference sequence). This CDR3 is 14 amino acids long. This chain's CDR3 is CASSIRQGGTEAFF. The CDR3 DNA follows: TGTGCCAGTAGTATCCGACAGGGAGGCACTGAAGCTTTCTTT.

This rearrangement joins TRBV7-9 to TRBJ2-7; possibly TRBD1 or TRBD2 for D (5 bases each). Looked up from germline, CDR1 is SEHNR and CDR2 is FQNEAQ (reference sequence). Trimming cost V 5 bases and J 6 bases, with 14 bases left between them. The CDR3 has 13 amino acids. The CDR3 nucleotides are TGTGCCAGCAGCCCGGGGACCCCAGGCGAGCAGTACTTC. This gives the protein CASSPGTPGEQYF.

This rearrangement joins TRBV9 to TRBJ1-1; D unresolved. The CDR3 has 13 residues. V was shortened by 3 bases and J by 0 bases, with 6 bases between the two germline ends. Germline values: CDR1 SGDLS, CDR2 YYNGEE. The CDR3 DNA sequence: TGTGCCAGCAGCGACCCGATGAACACTGAAGCTTTCTTT. The encoded protein is CASSDPMNTEAFF.

This clone was seen a single time. The junction departs from the called germline gene at one end, perhaps through a read error. This chain joins TRBV18 and TRBJ1-1; TRBD1 is a possible D gene (5 bases). CDR1 KGHSH and CDR2 LQKENI come from the germline V gene. The CDR3 is 13 residues long. CDR3 coding DNA: TGTGCCAGCTCACCAGGGGCGAACAGTGAAGCTTTCTTT. It translates to CASSPGANSEAFF.

V and J are TRBV10-1 and TRBJ1-2; D gene ambiguous. Germline V CDR1 and CDR2: WNHNN, SYGVQD (reference sequence). This CDR3 has 14 residues. V lost 2 bases and J 3 bases, leaving 10 bases between the germline ends. DNA for the CDR3: TGCGCCAGCAGTGAGGGTGATTTCGACTATGGCTACACCTTC. Its protein is CASSEGDFDYGYTF.

This clone was detected a few times. This rearrangement joins TRBV4-1 to TRBJ1-2; TRBD1 is a possible D gene (5 bases). CDR3 length: 14 residues. The V end was cut by 0 bases, the J end by 8 bases, with 13 bases between. The germline V gene has CDR1 MGHRA and CDR2 YSYEKL. In DNA form, the CDR3 reads TGCGCCAGCAGCCAAGATAGAGGGGTTCAAGGCTACACCTTC. As protein: CASSQDRGVQGYTF.

This chain connects TRBV2 to TRBJ1-2; 8 bases are a match to TRBD1. After removal of 8 bases from V and 3 bases from J, the junction contained 5 bases not matched to a gene. The CDR3 consists of 13 residues. Germline CDR1 reads SNHLY; CDR2 reads FYNNEI. The CDR3 is CASLGGQDYGYTF. CDR3 bases: TGTGCCAGCCTGGGGGGACAGGACTATGGCTACACCTTC.

The V and J genes are TRBV23-1 and TRBJ1-1; tentatively, D is TRBD1 (5 bases). TRBV23-1 is an open reading frame whose function is uncertain. The V end lost 8 bases, the J end lost 1 base, and 17 bases lay between the germline ends. The CDR3 has 15 residues. The CDR3 region has the DNA TGCGCCAGCCTTCTACGGGCAGGGAGGAACACTGAAGCTTTCTTT. Translation: CASLLRAGRNTEAFF.

This chain uses TRBV9 with TRBJ2-2; 11 bases fit TRBD2. With V trimmed by 5 bases and J by 6 bases, 18 bases remained unmatched. The CDR3 covers 19 residues. The germline V gene has CDR1 SGDLS and CDR2 YYNGEE. CDR3 in DNA: TGTGCCAGCAGGTCGTCGGGGACTAGCGGAGGGGGGCTACCCGGGGAGCTGTTTTTT. Amino acid sequence: CASRSSGTSGGGLPGELFF.

V is TRBV28 and J is TRBJ2-7; the match to TRBD2 covers 7 bases. Germline trimming cut 6 bases from V and 3 bases from J; bases unmatched to any gene: 17. The CDR3 spans 17 residues. The germline CDR1 and CDR2 sequences are MDHEN and SYDVKM. This chain's CDR3 is CASSLARAKGGDYEQYF. The CDR3 nucleotides read TGTGCCAGCAGCCTCGCTCGGGCTAAGGGAGGGGACTACGAGCAGTACTTC.

The chain joins TRBV20-1 to TRBJ1-3, with D possibly TRBD1 on 6 matching bases. The CDR3 has 14 amino acids. Trimming stripped 3 bases from V and 0 bases from J, with 9 bases between. CDR1 and CDR2 (germline): DFQATT, SNEGSKA (reference sequence). CDR3 sequence (DNA): TGCAGTGCTAGTAGCAGGGGCTCTGGAAACACCATATATTTT. Amino acid sequence: CSASSRGSGNTIYF.

The chain links TRBV7-3 to TRBJ1-1; D is perhaps TRBD1 (5 bases). With 6 bases removed from V and 5 bases from J, the gap between germline ends came to 13 bases. The length of the CDR3 is 13 residues. Germline V gene data show CDR1 as SGHTA and CDR2 as FQGTGA. This CDR3 reads CASRETWGTEAFF. The CDR3 DNA sequence: TGTGCCAGCAGAGAGACTTGGGGGACTGAAGCTTTCTTT.

The chain uses TRBV11-3 and TRBJ1-6; tentatively, D is TRBD1 (5 bases). Trimming cost V 10 bases and J 10 bases, with 20 bases left between them. Germline V gene data show CDR1 as SGHNT and CDR2 as YENEEA. The length of the CDR3 is 14 residues. The CDR3 DNA reads as TGTGCCACCCCTAGCGGGGCAGTTGGGTCACCCCTCCACTTT. It translates to CATPSGAVGSPLHF.

The CDR3: CSVLHTGAGNTIYF. The CDR3 DNA reads TGCAGCGTTCTCCACACAGGGGCCGGAAACACCATATATTTT. This chain joins TRBV29-1 and TRBJ1-3; 7 bases agree with TRBD1. Per germline, CDR1 SQVTM and CDR2 ANQGSEA. The trim removed 5 bases at V and 4 bases at J, leaving 8 bases unmatched. This CDR3 has 14 amino acids.

This clone occurred once. The chain carries TRBV28 and TRBJ2-4; D not resolved. The CDR3 loop spans 15 amino acids. V lost 1 base and J lost 2, with 9 bases in between. Germline CDR1 and CDR2: MDHEN and SYDVKM. CDR3 region: CASSLSGTTKNIQYF. The CDR3 region has the DNA TGTGCCAGCAGTTTATCAGGAACCACCAAAAACATTCAGTACTTC.

The rearrangement joins TRBV9 to TRBJ1-2, with D possibly matching TRBD1 (5 bases). Trimming stripped 0 bases from V and 2 bases from J, with 8 bases between. The CDR3 extends over 14 amino acids. The germline gives CDR1 SGDLS, CDR2 YYNGEE. In nucleotides, the CDR3 is TGTGCCAGCAGCGTAGATGGACAAAACTATGGCTACACCTTC. Protein: CASSVDGQNYGYTF.

The rearrangement links TRBV7-8 to TRBJ2-5; D call uncertain. The CDR3 has 12 residues. The V gene's germline CDR1 is SGHVS and CDR2 FQNEAQ. V lost 5 bases and J lost 0, with 4 bases in between. In DNA form, the CDR3 reads TGTGCCAGCAGCCTCTACCAAGAGACCCAGTACTTC. This codes for CASSLYQETQYF.

This chain connects TRBV7-9 to TRBJ2-4; D not resolved. From germline, CDR1 is SEHNR and CDR2 FQNEAQ (reference sequence). The CDR3 is made up of 14 amino acids. With 2 bases removed from V and 0 bases from J, the gap between germline ends came to 5 bases. Here the CDR3 reads CASSLTVAKNIQYF. The CDR3 nucleotides are TGTGCCAGCAGCTTAACTGTAGCCAAAAACATTCAGTACTTC. The full variable domain, rest sourced from reference TRBV7-9 and TRBJ2-4, is DTGVSQNPRHKITKRGQNVTFRCDPISEHNRLYWYRQTLGQGPEFLTYFQNEAQLEKSRLLSDRFSAERPKGSFSTLEIQRTEQGDSAMYLCASSLTVAKNIQYFGAGTRLSVL.

This chain joins TRBV19 and TRBJ1-5; D might be TRBD1 (5 bases). This CDR3 has 17 residues. The germline V gene has CDR1 LNHDA and CDR2 SQIVND (reference sequence). V was clipped by 1 base and J by 2 bases, with 15 bases between them. CDR3 region: CASSIGVQGVGNQPQHF. In DNA form, the CDR3 reads TGTGCCAGTAGTATAGGTGTTCAGGGAGTGGGCAATCAGCCCCAGCATTTT.

The V gene is TRBV2, the J gene TRBJ2-5; 8 nucleotides line up with TRBD1. Trimming took 8 bases from V and 1 from J; bases not matched to a gene: 6. In germline, CDR1 is SNHLY, CDR2 FYNNEI. CDR3 length: 14 amino acids. CDR3 loop: CASVRQGAQETQYF. The CDR3 region has the DNA TGTGCCAGCGTCCGTCAGGGGGCCCAAGAGACCCAGTACTTC.

The rearrangement links TRBV6-5 to TRBJ2-3; D is perhaps TRBD2 (5 bases). V was clipped by 0 bases and J by 6 bases, with 10 bases between them. The germline CDR1 and CDR2 sequences are MNHEY and SVGAGI. The CDR3 is 14 amino acids. The CDR3 sequence: CASSYSNRGDTQYF. The CDR3 DNA reads as TGTGCCAGCAGTTACTCGAATCGAGGGGATACGCAGTATTTT.

The rearrangement links TRBV7-2 to TRBJ1-1; unclear D gene. Germline lookup yields CDR1 SGHTA and CDR2 FQGNSA. The length of the CDR3 is 15 residues. Trimming took off 5 bases at V and 0 bases at J, with 13 bases between the two ends. This chain's CDR3 is CASSEGWALNTEAFF. CDR3 coding DNA: TGTGCCAGCAGCGAAGGGTGGGCCTTGAACACTGAAGCTTTCTTT.

This clone came up a few times. The chain employs TRBV5-1 and TRBJ1-2; no firm D call. Trimming left V 4 bases short and J 0 bases short, with 13 bases between. CDR3 length equals 15 residues. Germline CDR1 is SGHRS and CDR2 is YFSETQ. The CDR3 spells CASSPPNDSNYGYTF. In DNA form, the CDR3 reads TGCGCCAGCAGCCCGCCCAACGACTCTAACTATGGCTACACCTTC.